The 21 T cell receptor beta chains below come from one sample, sequenced in a study of cytomegalovirus exposure and HLA in healthy donors. PCR was performed using 60 Vbeta and 13 Jbeta primers. The repertoire was sequenced with immunoSEQ multiplex PCR; TCRdb's copy has only in-frame clones and lacks some. The sample gives 150,000 to 200,000 clones, over 80% of which show up once; more than 6% is in the top ten. The specimen was PBMCs. Source of these receptors: a man between 35 and 55 years old in good health and CMV-seropositive.

As regards this clone: No conserved phenylalanine or tryptophan ends this CDR3, so it is likely a read error. The J gene is TRBJ1-6, the V gene TRBV5-6; tentatively, D is TRBD1 (6 bases). Germline V lookup: CDR1 SGHDT, CDR2 YYEEEE. Trimming cost V 4 bases and J 7 bases, with 12 bases left between them. The CDR3 is 14 residues long. The CDR3 reads CASSPETGNSPLHS. The CDR3 DNA is TGTGCCAGCAGCCCCGAGACAGGCAATTCACCCCTCCACTCT.

The V call is TRBV4-1, the J call TRBJ2-7, with 9 bases lining up with TRBD1. Germline-derived CDR1 and CDR2 are MGHRA and YSYEKL. The CDR3 covers 15 residues. Trimming took 2 bases from V and 2 from J; bases not matched to a gene: 4. The CDR3 DNA reads as TGCGCCAGCAGCCAAACAGGGGGCGAACCCTACGAGCAGTACTTC. This gives the protein CASSQTGGEPYEQYF.

The CDR3 spells CASSPSLGTGNTEAFF. CDR3 nucleotide sequence: TGTGCCAGCAGCCCCTCTTTAGGGACAGGGAACACTGAAGCTTTCTTT. The chain combines TRBV9 with TRBJ1-1, with TRBD1 identical over 8 bases. CDR3 size: 16 residues. J gave up 1 base and V 4 bases, and 9 bases lay outside the gene matches. Per germline, CDR1 SGDLS and CDR2 YYNGEE.

This clone was counted ten times or more. The DNA for the CDR3 is TGTGCCAGCAGTGTGTGGAGACAGGGCACTGAAGCTTTCTTT. This codes for CASSVWRQGTEAFF. The rearrangement uses TRBV2 and TRBJ1-1; 7 nucleotides match TRBD1. Germline V gives CDR1 SNHLY, CDR2 FYNNEI. This CDR3 region has 14 residues. The J segment lost 4 bases and the V segment lost 4 bases, leaving 6 bases of the junction unmatched.

This sequence joins TRBV27 and TRBJ1-5; D is possibly TRBD1 (5 bases). Germline V CDR1 and CDR2: MNHEY, SMNVEV (reference sequence). Trimming cost V 4 bases and J 7 bases, with 17 bases left between them. This CDR3 is 15 amino acids long. The CDR3 DNA reads TGTGCCAGCAGTTACCAGGGTTCCGGGCGCCAGCCCCAGCATTTT. Its translation is CASSYQGSGRQPQHF.

CDR3 in amino acids: CASNEGRSNQPQHF. CDR3 nucleotide sequence: TGTGCCAGCAACGAGGGGAGGTCAAATCAGCCCCAGCATTTT. The chain uses TRBV6-6 and TRBJ1-5; TRBD1 is a possible D gene (5 bases). The CDR3 length is 14 residues. In germline, CDR1 is MNHNY, CDR2 SVGAGI (reference sequence). Trimming cost V 7 bases and J 4 bases, with 14 bases left between them.

This sequence joins TRBV7-8 and TRBJ2-5, with D hard to call. The DNA end favors TRBJ2-7, so the J call may be wrong. CDR1 and CDR2 (germline): SGHVS, FQNEAQ. The CDR3 is made up of 16 amino acids. The CDR3 sequence is CASSLKGDAGYYEQYF. The CDR3 DNA reads as TGTGCCAGCAGCTTAAAAGGAGACGCTGGGTACTACGAGCAGTACTTC.

This chain connects TRBV6-1 to TRBJ1-4, with D possibly matching TRBD1 (6 bases). With 5 bases removed from V and 10 bases from J, the gap between germline ends came to 17 bases. Germline-derived CDR1 and CDR2 are MNHNS and SASEGT. The CDR3 loop spans 14 amino acids. In DNA form, the CDR3 reads TGTGCCAGCAGTCCCCCCGGGTCAGGGGTAAAACTGTTTTTT. Translating gives CASSPPGSGVKLFF.

This rearrangement joins TRBV19 to TRBJ1-5, with TRBD1 matching 8 bases. The J segment lost 4 bases and the V segment lost 5 bases, leaving 13 bases of the junction unmatched. The CDR3 covers 17 residues. Germline loops: CDR1 LNHDA, CDR2 SQIVND (reference sequence). CDR3 loop: CASSSAGQAPTNQPQHF. The CDR3 DNA reads as TGTGCCAGTAGTTCGGCGGGACAGGCTCCTACTAATCAGCCCCAGCATTTT. The full variable domain, rest sourced from reference TRBV19 and TRBJ1-5, is DGGITQSPKYLFRKEGQNVTLSCEQNLNHDAMYWYRQDPGQGLRLIYYSQIVNDFQKGDIAEGYSVSREKKESFPLTVTSAQKNPTAFYLCASSSAGQAPTNQPQHFGDGTRLSIL.

This chain uses TRBV28 with TRBJ1-6; D perhaps matches TRBD1 (5 bases). The CDR3 totals 13 residues. Between the trimmed V and J ends, which lost 7 bases and 5 bases, there was a span of 9 bases. CDR1 MDHEN and CDR2 SYDVKM come from the germline V gene. The CDR3 spells CASNWGDNSPLHF. Here the CDR3 DNA reads TGTGCCAGCAATTGGGGGGATAATTCACCCCTCCACTTT. The variable domain in full, completed from reference TRBV28 and TRBJ1-6, reads DVKVTQSSRYLVKRTGEKVFLECVQDMDHENMFWYRQDPGLGLRLIYFSYDVKMKEKGDIPEGYSVSREKKERFSLILESASTNQTSMYLCASNWGDNSPLHFGNGTRLTVT.

The chain links TRBV5-1 to TRBJ1-3; D unclear. CDR1 and CDR2 from the germline V gene are SGHRS and YFSETQ. With 7 bases removed from V and 2 bases from J, the gap between germline ends came to 10 bases. CDR3 length: 13 amino acids. This chain's CDR3 is CASPPEPGNTIYF. The DNA of the CDR3 is TGCGCCAGCCCGCCCGAGCCTGGAAACACCATATATTTT.

This clone has a handful of counts. This sample includes further DNA sequences coding for the same CDR3. The chain links TRBV7-2 to TRBJ1-5, with D perhaps TRBD1 (6 bases). The CDR3 is 15 residues long. Germline lookup yields CDR1 SGHTA and CDR2 FQGNSA. Trimming cost V 3 bases and J 1 base, with 10 bases left between them. CDR3 bases: TGTGCCAGCAGCTTGGGGGCAGTGAGCAATCAGCCCCAGCATTTT. Translated, it gives CASSLGAVSNQPQHF.

The CDR3 protein is CASSLERARGTEAFF. CDR3 DNA sequence: TGTGCCAGCAGCTTAGAGAGGGCCAGGGGCACTGAAGCTTTCTTT. The rearrangement links TRBV7-8 to TRBJ1-1, with D perhaps matching TRBD1 (6 bases). V was pared by 1 base and J by 4 bases, with 13 bases between. CDR3 length: 15 amino acids. CDR1 is SGHVS, CDR2 FQNEAQ, per germline.

The CDR3 sequence: CASSLAAGPNYGYTF. The DNA for the CDR3 is TGTGCCAGCAGCCTAGCGGCAGGGCCAAACTATGGCTACACCTTC. The chain links TRBV27 to TRBJ1-2; a possible D gene is TRBD1 (5 bases). V lost 6 bases, J lost 2 bases, and 16 bases lay in between. This CDR3 spans 15 amino acids. Germline V gene data show CDR1 as MNHEY and CDR2 as SMNVEV (reference sequence).

This rearrangement joins TRBV9 to TRBJ1-5; 7 bases align to TRBD1. With V trimmed by 3 bases and J by 3 bases, 3 bases remained unmatched. The germline CDR1 and CDR2 sequences are SGDLS and YYNGEE. This CDR3 region has 14 residues. The CDR3: CASSAGTDNQPQHF. CDR3 nucleotide sequence: TGTGCCAGCAGCGCCGGGACAGACAATCAGCCCCAGCATTTT.

The chain has TRBV10-3 and TRBJ2-7, with 13 positions matching TRBD2. The V segment lost 11 bases and the J segment 2 bases; nucleotides outside the gene matches: 15. The CDR3 spans 17 residues. Germline CDR1 reads ENHRY; CDR2 reads SYGVKD. CDR3 region: CASRDTSGGAPPYEQYF. The CDR3 DNA follows: TGTGCCTCCCGAGACACTAGCGGGGGGGCCCCCCCCTACGAGCAGTACTTC.

V and J are TRBV7-9 and TRBJ1-5; D possibly corresponds to TRBD1 (6 bases). CDR3 size: 18 residues. Germline CDR1 and CDR2: SEHNR and FQNEAQ (reference sequence). V was shortened by 1 base and J by 5 bases, with 21 bases between the two germline ends. CDR3 region: CASSLVRGGGDNYQPQHF. In DNA, the CDR3 is TGTGCCAGCAGCTTAGTTCGCGGCGGGGGGGACAACTATCAGCCCCAGCATTTT. The variable domain in full, completed from reference TRBV7-9 and TRBJ1-5, reads DTGVSQNPRHKITKRGQNVTFRCDPISEHNRLYWYRQTLGQGPEFLTYFQNEAQLEKSRLLSDRFSAERPKGSFSTLEIQRTEQGDSAMYLCASSLVRGGGDNYQPQHFGDGTRLSIL.

The gene calls are TRBV29-1 and TRBJ1-2, with TRBD1 as a possible D gene (5 bases). V lost 8 bases and J 4 bases, leaving 14 bases between the germline ends. CDR3 length: 12 residues. The germline gives CDR1 SQVTM, CDR2 ANQGSEA. CDR3 region: CSTAGGGYGYTF. CDR3 sequence (DNA): TGCAGCACGGCGGGGGGAGGCTATGGCTACACCTTC.

V and J are TRBV6-6 and TRBJ2-7; D might be TRBD1 (6 bases). Trimming removed 6 bases from V and 12 bases from J, with 21 bases in between. The CDR3 sequence is 13 residues long. CDR1 and CDR2 (germline): MNHNY, SVGAGI (reference sequence). CDR3 DNA sequence: TGTGCCAGCAGCGAAGGACAGATAAGAAAGCTGTACTTC. Amino acid sequence: CASSEGQIRKLYF.

The sample holds one count of this clone. The chain links TRBV15 to TRBJ2-7; no firm D call. Per germline, CDR1 LNHNV and CDR2 YYDKDF (reference sequence). V gave up 0 bases and J gave up 12 bases, with 6 bases separating them. The CDR3 contains 10 residues. The CDR3 reads CATSRDSVYF. CDR3 DNA: TGTGCCACCAGCAGAGATTCCGTGTACTTC.

This clone was seen ten or more times. This rearrangement joins TRBV9 to TRBJ1-4; 9 bases align to TRBD1. After removal of 3 bases from V and 8 bases from J, the junction contained 5 bases not matched to a gene. The CDR3 runs 14 residues. Germline V CDR1 and CDR2: SGDLS, YYNGEE. CDR3 region: CASSEGQGVEKLFF. The DNA for the CDR3 is TGTGCCAGCAGCGAGGGACAGGGTGTCGAAAAACTGTTTTTT. Full variable domain (outside the CDR3, taken from reference TRBV9 and TRBJ1-4): DSGVTQTPKHLITATGQRVTLRCSPRSGDLSVYWYQQSLDQGLQFLIQYYNGEERAKGNILERFSAQQFPDLHSELNLSSLELGDSALYFCASSEGQGVEKLFFGSGTQLSVL.